Sequencing of this T cell receptor beta chain was carried out in a study of response to subunit inactivated influenza vaccine. Findings and caveats of the study: Authors proposed each seasonal influenza vaccination draws in few new T cells.

Per the germline V gene, CDR1 is LGHNA and CDR2 is YNFKEQ. The CDR3 is 16 residues long. Trimming cost V 0 bases and J 8 bases; bases outside gene matches: 7. About this clonotype: Antigen unknown.

TCRdb fed the RT-PCR reads into MiXCR, producing one record per CDR3 protein. This repertoire shows 550,000 to 800,000 distinct CDR3 sequences, 15% to 19% found once; its top ten account for around 10%. This sequence originates from a man aged 45-65 years who received an inactivated influenza vaccine. The chain couples TRBV4-2 to TRBJ1-4, with 9 nucleotides matching TRBD1. The source material was PBMCs from blood, sampled about 11 days after vaccination. The CDR3 coding sequence is TGTGCCAGCAGCCAAGAAGAGACAGGGGGAGAGGAAAAACTGTTTTTT. The encoded protein is CASSQEETGGEEKLFF.